The TCR beta chain described here comes from a study of spatial heterogeneity in lung cancer. Looking at the study overall: For the average unique TCR and UMI combination, more than ten occurrences appeared in raw reads.

Carried by each TCR cDNA molecule was a unique molecular identifier. TCRdb ran MiXCR on the 5' RACE reads and lists one entry per CDR3 protein. The data hold approximately 49,000 distinct CDR3 sequences, with less than 5.5% observed a single time. Study conclusions and caveats: Follow-up blood showed ubiquitous expanded tumor TCRs less than blood at resection did.

This clonotype was recorded at least ten times. What it recognizes is unknown. Germline V gene lookup returns CDR1 MNHEY and CDR2 SMNVEV (reference sequence). V lost 5 bases and J 2 bases, leaving 10 bases between the germline ends. The CDR3 sequence is 13 residues long. The time point: sample taken at primary tumor resection. Unsorted whole RNA from tumor, nontumor lung or frozen PBMC underwent sequencing. Samples came from some 73 TRACERx patients with untreated early-stage lung cancer. Sequenced material: PBMCs, taken at surgery. The chain links TRBV27 to TRBJ2-7; possibly TRBD1 for D (5 bases). The sequence was obtained from a male donor with early-stage non-small cell lung cancer. DNA of the CDR3: TGTGCCAGCAGTCCGACAGACCCCTACGAGCAGTACTTC. This codes for CASSPTDPYEQYF.